What follows is one T cell receptor (beta chain) and its context. Preparation of the TCRbeta library involved a method that used unique molecular identifiers. TCRdb processed the PCR reads anew with MiXCR; each CDR3 protein has one entry. The repertoire holds approximately 400,000 distinct CDR3 sequences, with about 11% as singletons. This sample is drawn from a study of T-cell reconstitution after alpha-beta-depleted transplantation in children. The CDR3 totals 12 residues. Germline V gene data show CDR1 as SQVTM and CDR2 as ANQGSEA. V was pared by 4 bases and J by 2 bases, with 8 bases between. The sequence came from a human donor who donated a stem cell graft to a child with acute myeloid leukemia. The chain is built from TRBV29-1 and TRBJ1-2; D is undetermined. Source: PBMCs from the stem cell graft donor, taken from the stem cell graft. The CDR3 DNA reads as TGCAGCGTTGGTGAGGACAACTATGGCTACACCTTC. Translation gives CSVGEDNYGYTF. Variable domain in full (rest from reference TRBV29-1 and TRBJ1-2): SAVISQKPSRDICQRGTSLTIQCQVDSQVTMMFWYRQQPGQSLTLIATANQGSEATYESGFVIDKFPISRPNLTFSTLTVSNMSPEDSSIYLCSVGEDNYGYTFGSGTRLTVV.